One and the same sample provided the 9 T cell receptor beta chains below, sequenced in a study of STAT5B mutations in CD4+ large granular lymphocyte leukemia (dated by TCRdb to between 2021 and 2024). The library relied on the immunoSEQ multiplex PCR assay. TCRdb holds this immuneACCESS table with in-frame rearrangements only. Some clones are missing; in checked studies, unresolved V genes explain under half, and the rest has no known cause. The sample has about 34,000 clones on record, about nine tenths of them singletons. In total, the top ten clones hold more than 0.95% of the sample. The sequenced sample consisted of CD4+ T cells from blood buffy coats. These receptor sequences come from a human donor in good health.

This chain connects TRBV11-2 to TRBJ2-3, with D unclear. The V and J ends lost 0 bases and 3 bases respectively, with 10 bases between them. Germline V gene lookup returns CDR1 SGHAT and CDR2 FQNNGV. The CDR3 consists of 15 residues. CDR3 DNA: TGTGCCAGCAGCTTAGACCCGTTCCCGACAGATACGCAGTATTTT. Encoded protein: CASSLDPFPTDTQYF.

The chain recombines TRBV6-5 with TRBJ1-1; 8 positions match TRBD1. J gave up 4 bases and V 0 bases, and 4 bases lay outside the gene matches. The CDR3 extends over 15 amino acids. CDR1 MNHEY and CDR2 SVGAGI come from the germline V gene. In nucleotides, the CDR3 is TGTGCCAGCAGTTACTCGTACAGGGGGGGCACTGAAGCTTTCTTT. Protein: CASSYSYRGGTEAFF.

The chain joins TRBV27 to TRBJ2-3; no clear D gene. V lost 7 bases and J 2 bases, leaving 10 bases between the germline ends. Germline CDR1 and CDR2: MNHEY and SMNVEV (reference sequence). The CDR3 extends over 13 amino acids. This CDR3 is CASTDRLTDTQYF. CDR3 nucleotide sequence: TGTGCCAGCACCGACCGACTCACAGATACGCAGTATTTT.

The rearrangement uses TRBV14 and TRBJ1-2; D is uncertain. Germline V CDR1 and CDR2: SGHDN, FVKESK. The CDR3 sequence is 14 residues long. The V end lost 0 bases, the J end lost 1 base, and 6 bases lay between the germline ends. CDR3 loop: CASSQENFNYGYTF. CDR3 in DNA: TGTGCCAGCAGCCAAGAAAACTTTAACTATGGCTACACCTTC.

The rearrangement joins TRBV7-9 to TRBJ2-4; D possibly uses TRBD1 or TRBD2 (6 bases each). The CDR3 runs to 12 residues. Trimming shortened V by 8 bases and J by 8 bases, and 13 bases separated the two germline ends. The germline CDR1 and CDR2 sequences are SEHNR and FQNEAQ (reference sequence). For the CDR3, the DNA is TGTGCCAGCTCAGGACGGGGGCACATTCAGTACTTC. Its translation is CASSGRGHIQYF.

The gene calls are TRBV27 and TRBJ1-5; tentative D call: TRBD1 (6 bases). The CDR3 extends over 17 amino acids. The germline V gene has CDR1 MNHEY and CDR2 SMNVEV (reference sequence). Trimming took 4 bases from V and 0 from J, leaving 16 bases between them. CDR3 in DNA: TGTGCCAGCAGTTCCTGGGGGGGGCAGGGTAGCAATCAGCCCCAGCATTTT. Translation gives CASSSWGGQGSNQPQHF.

This sequence joins TRBV6-4 and TRBJ2-1; possibly TRBD1 or TRBD2 for D (6 bases each). CDR3 length: 16 residues. The germline V gene encodes CDR1 MRHNA and CDR2 SNTAGT. V lost 2 bases and J lost 0, with 11 bases in between. The CDR3 nucleotides read TGTGCCAGCAGTGACCAAGGGGGGTCCTCCTACAATGAGCAGTTCTTC. Translated, it gives CASSDQGGSSYNEQFF.

This clone has a handful of counts. The rearrangement uses TRBV6-5 and TRBJ1-5; possible D gene TRBD1, 5 bases. Trimming left V 8 bases short and J 5 bases short, with 13 bases between. Germline values: CDR1 MNHEY, CDR2 SVGAGI. The CDR3 has 13 residues. CDR3 amino acids: CASGASVDQPQHF. The CDR3, as DNA: TGTGCCAGCGGGGCCTCCGTGGATCAGCCCCAGCATTTT.

CDR3 in DNA: TGTGCCAGCAGCTTATGGGGAGGGCCAGACACAGATACGCAGTATTTT. This gives the protein CASSLWGGPDTDTQYF. The chain couples TRBV7-3 to TRBJ2-3, with 7 bases aligning to TRBD2. The CDR3 extends over 16 amino acids. CDR1 SGHTA and CDR2 FQGTGA come from the germline V gene. The ends lost 2 bases at V and 2 bases at J; junction bases unmatched: 7.